This record concerns one T cell receptor beta chain sequence. What it recognizes is unknown. The time point: persistent/refractory GD, antithyroid drugs over 5 years with positive TRAb. PBMC-derived RNA was used for the TCR library. Investigators report Graves' disease was diagnosed under American Thyroid Association guidelines. The collection involved drawing around 10 milliliters of peripheral blood into EDTA tubes. The data stem from a study of regulatory T cells in long-lasting Graves disease. Broader study findings: Comparison showed that persistent patients shared more public clonotypes (about 2,700) than new patients (nearly 1,000). Thyroid tissue was not studied; only peripheral blood was.

Building the TCR beta libraries relied on iRepertoire HTBI primers, and CDR3 regions underwent Arm-PCR. TCRdb used MiXCR to reprocess the multiplex PCR reads, holding one entry per CDR3 protein. This table has approximately 440,000 distinct CDR3 sequences, about 20% appearing once. The material sequenced was peripheral blood mononuclear cells (PBMCs), taken when the disease was refractory, from a patient treated with antithyroid drugs. This TCR was sampled from a female donor with Graves disease.

The CDR3 protein is CASSSGAEWANVLTF. The CDR3, as DNA: TGTGCCAGCAGCTCCGGAGCAGAGTGGGCCAACGTCCTGACTTTC. V is TRBV28 and J is TRBJ2-6; unclear D gene. The V gene lost 6 bases and the J gene lost 5 bases, with 14 bases spanning the gap. The length of the CDR3 is 15 residues. Per the germline V gene, CDR1 is MDHEN and CDR2 is SYDVKM.